Listed here is a single T cell receptor beta chain. Time point denoted: blood 2 weeks post-SBRT. Documented treatment: 15 Gy SBRT to primary tumor, nephrectomy 4 weeks later. Serial blood draws occurred at baseline and 2 and 4 weeks post-SBRT. Germline values: CDR1 KGHSH, CDR2 LQKENI. The CDR3 is made up of 17 amino acids. The junction had 13 bases not matched to a gene; V was cut back by 0 bases and J by 6 bases. Data came from immunoSEQ multiplex PCR; TCRdb stores just in-frame clones and leaves some out. The sample lists around 76,000 clones; about 81% were seen once. The entry originates in a study of radiation and T cells in renal cell carcinoma.

V is TRBV18 and J is TRBJ1-1; 7 bases line up with TRBD1. The clonotype comes from a man in his sixties with renal cell carcinoma. Here the sequenced sample was blood, taken from a patient whose treatment included radiotherapy and nephrectomy. CDR3 sequence reads: CASSPPPRATGRSEAFF. In DNA, the CDR3 is TGTGCCAGCTCACCACCTCCTCGCGCGACAGGGCGTTCTGAAGCTTTCTTT.